The 17 T cell receptor beta chains below all came from one sample that was sequenced in a study of regulatory T cells in long-lasting Graves disease. Specified time point: newly diagnosed GD, antithyroid drugs for less than 3 months. After RNA was extracted from PBMCs, the TCR library was made from it. HTBI primers from iRepertoire and Arm-PCR of CDR3 regions yielded the TCR beta libraries. TCRdb independently ran MiXCR on the multiplex PCR reads; one entry per CDR3 protein. Here the sample spans around 250,000 distinct CDR3 sequences, approximately 18% being singletons. This same sample was also taken into another study, of T cells in Graves' hyperthyroidism and ophthalmopathy.

Specimen: peripheral blood mononuclear cells (PBMCs), collected at new diagnosis, from a patient treated with antithyroid drugs. Receptor source: a young woman with Graves disease.

For this clonotype: This may come from a read error, since a much larger clone is one base off. The rearrangement uses TRBV20-1 and TRBJ2-1; D is ambiguous. V was trimmed by 3 bases and J by 13 bases, leaving 19 bases between them. The CDR3 consists of 13 residues. From germline, CDR1 is DFQATT and CDR2 SNEGSKA (reference sequence). The DNA for the CDR3 is TGCAGTGCTAGCCCGCAGGCTCAAGAGACCCAGTTCTTC. It specifies CSASPQAQETQFF.

To note about this clonotype: This probably arose from a read error, given a far larger clone one base away. The chain is built from TRBV7-9 and TRBJ2-1; the D gene is possibly TRBD2 (6 bases). The CDR3 loop spans 14 amino acids. CDR1 and CDR2 (germline): SEHNR, FQNEAQ (reference sequence). V lost 5 bases and J 6 bases, leaving 14 bases between the germline ends. CDR3 nucleotide sequence: TGTGCCAGCAGCCCGGGACTCGCACGCAATGAGCAGTTCTTC. Amino acid sequence: CASSPGLARNEQFF.

About this clonotype: A far larger clone is off by one base, so a read error is likely. The rearrangement links TRBV12-3 or TRBV12-4 to TRBJ2-7; D uncertain. With 7 bases removed from V and 2 bases from J, the gap between germline ends came to 15 bases. This CDR3 has 14 residues. The DNA of the CDR3 is TGTGCCAGCACCCGGTCCCCCCAAGCCTACGAGCAGTACTTC. Amino acids: CASTRSPQAYEQYF.

This clonotype was picked up many times. CDR3 DNA sequence: TGTGCCAGCAAGATAAACAGGGGCGAGCAGTACTTC. It translates to CASKINRGEQYF. The chain has TRBV12-3 or TRBV12-4 and TRBJ2-7; 7 bases agree with TRBD1. The V and J ends lost 7 bases and 6 bases, in that order; junction bases with no gene match: 6. CDR3 length equals 12 residues.

This clonotype was seen at least ten times. The V call is TRBV7-9, the J call TRBJ1-3; D possibly corresponds to TRBD1 (6 bases). CDR1 and CDR2 from the germline V gene are SEHNR and FQNEAQ (reference sequence). The CDR3 is 14 amino acids. The ends were cut back, 3 bases at V and 0 bases at J, with 6 bases in the middle. CDR3 nucleotide sequence: TGTGCCAGCAGCTTGGACAGCTCTGGAAACACCATATATTTT. Amino acid sequence: CASSLDSSGNTIYF.

At least ten counts were recorded for this clonotype. This chain links TRBV11-3 with TRBJ2-7; D gene unclear. Deletions cut 1 base from V and 6 bases from J, with 10 bases between. This CDR3 has 13 residues. CDR1 and CDR2 from the germline V gene are SGHNT and YENEEA. CDR3 nucleotide sequence: TGTGCCAGCAGCTTAGGCAGTCAAAGCGAGCAGTACTTC. Translated, it gives CASSLGSQSEQYF.

The chain recombines TRBV29-1 with TRBJ1-4; D possibly corresponds to TRBD1 (6 bases). The CDR3 has 13 amino acids. The germline gives CDR1 SQVTM, CDR2 ANQGSEA. V lost 6 bases and J lost 6, with 14 bases in between. CDR3 sequence: CSVKQGWYEKLFF. The DNA for the CDR3 is TGCAGCGTCAAACAGGGCTGGTATGAAAAACTGTTTTTT.

This clonotype was seen repeatedly, ten times or more. The V call is TRBV6-5, the J call TRBJ1-2, with a possible D match to TRBD1 (6 bases). Germline lookup yields CDR1 MNHEY and CDR2 SVGAGI. Trimming stripped 1 base from V and 4 bases from J, with 13 bases between. The CDR3 is made up of 15 amino acids. CDR3 nucleotide sequence: TGTGCCAGCAGTTACTTGGGACCCAGGGGCTATGGCTACACCTTC. Its translation is CASSYLGPRGYGYTF.

This clonotype has ten or more counts. The genes are TRBV12-3 or TRBV12-4 and TRBJ2-1; no clear D gene. Trimming shortened V by 6 bases and J by 3 bases, and 15 bases separated the two germline ends. There are 15 residues in the CDR3. CDR3 amino acids: CASSGSRANYNEQFF. CDR3 bases: TGTGCCAGCAGCGGATCTAGGGCTAACTACAATGAGCAGTTCTTC.

This clonotype was recorded many times. The chain joins TRBV6-5 to TRBJ1-5, with a possible D match to TRBD1 (5 bases). Per germline, CDR1 MNHEY and CDR2 SVGAGI. This CDR3 spans 14 amino acids. With 1 base removed from V and 11 bases from J, the gap between germline ends came to 15 bases. The CDR3 DNA reads TGTGCCAGCAGTTACTTGGGGACTAGTTTGGCCCAGCATTTT. It encodes CASSYLGTSLAQHF.

About this clonotype: Just one base apart from a much larger clone, this may be a read error. The rearrangement joins TRBV7-8 to TRBJ2-3, with D unresolved. The J call may be incorrect, as the DNA end agrees better with TRBJ2-1. Germline CDR1 reads SGHVS; CDR2 reads FQNEAQ. This CDR3 is 14 amino acids long. CDR3 nucleotides: TGTGCCAGCAGCTCGGACCAATACCCCTACGAGCAGTTCTTC. Its translation is CASSSDQYPYEQFF.

This clonotype showed up many times. The CDR3 loop reads CASSSGRVAGYTF. Here the CDR3 DNA reads TGTGCCAGCAGCTCAGGACGGGTAGCTGGCTACACCTTC. The chain carries TRBV13 and TRBJ1-2, with D hard to call. Per germline, CDR1 PRHDT and CDR2 FYEKMQ (reference sequence). V was pared by 4 bases and J by 7 bases, with 13 bases between. This CDR3 is built from 13 residues.

Ten or more counts support this clonotype. This chain links TRBV3-1 with TRBJ2-5; no firm D call. The CDR3 extends over 12 amino acids. V shed 3 bases and J shed 5 bases, with 7 bases lying between them. Germline lookup yields CDR1 LGHDT and CDR2 YNNKEL (reference sequence). The chain's CDR3 is CASSHGPETQYF. Here the CDR3 DNA reads TGTGCCAGCAGCCACGGTCCGGAGACCCAGTACTTC.

This clonotype was observed at least ten times. J is TRBJ1-4 and V is TRBV9, with 7 nucleotides matching TRBD1. Trimming took 0 bases from V and 10 from J; bases not matched to a gene: 6. Germline V gene sequence: CDR1 SGDLS, CDR2 YYNGEE. The CDR3 length is 14 residues. The CDR3 protein is CASSVEVGGGKLFF. CDR3 in DNA: TGTGCCAGCAGCGTAGAAGTAGGGGGCGGAAAACTGTTTTTT.

This clonotype was detected many times. Relative to the germline gene, one junction end is altered; a read error may explain this. The gene calls are TRBV5-1 and TRBJ2-7, with 8 bases aligning to TRBD1. Germline V gene lookup returns CDR1 SGHRS and CDR2 YFSETQ. CDR3 length: 14 residues. CDR3 loop: CASSLGQGVYEQYF. In nucleotides, the CDR3 is TGTGCCAGCAGCTTAGGACAGGGAGTCTACGAGCAGTACTTC.

This clonotype showed up many times. V and J are TRBV2 and TRBJ1-5; TRBD1 aligns across 9 bases. Trimming at V came to 4 bases and at J to 7 bases, leaving 8 bases not matched to a gene. This CDR3 is built from 15 residues. Germline V CDR1 and CDR2: SNHLY, FYNNEI. CDR3 in DNA: TGTGCCAGCAGTGGAAGGACAGGGGAGCGACAGCCCCAGCATTTT. It translates to CASSGRTGERQPQHF.

This clonotype was seen ten or more times. The V and J genes are TRBV3-1 and TRBJ2-5; D gene ambiguous. The length of the CDR3 is 13 residues. V lost 0 bases, J lost 3 bases, and 5 bases lay in between. CDR1 and CDR2 (germline): LGHDT, YNNKEL (reference sequence). CDR3 sequence reads: CASSQDKEETQYF. CDR3 in DNA: TGTGCCAGCAGCCAAGATAAAGAAGAGACCCAGTACTTC.